Following are 10 T cell receptor beta chains from one sample sequenced in a study of technical replicates of blood from several donors. The method was immunoSEQ multiplex PCR; TCRdb's version includes in-frame clones alone and lacks a portion of them. This sample has tens of thousands of clones, with 95% to 98% found just once. Source material: T cells isolated from PBMCs. These receptors all stem from a human donor in good health.

This clone was counted a single time. The V and J genes are TRBV10-3 and TRBJ2-5, with TRBD2 matching 7 bases. Germline loops: CDR1 ENHRY, CDR2 SYGVKD. The ends lost 8 bases at V and 3 bases at J; junction bases unmatched: 6. CDR3 length: 13 residues. The DNA for the CDR3 is TGTGCCATCTCTAGCGGACCCGAAGAGACCCAGTACTTC. This encodes CAISSGPEETQYF.

The chain employs TRBV5-5 and TRBJ2-7, with 8 positions matching TRBD1. The V segment lost 6 bases and the J segment 3 bases; nucleotides outside the gene matches: 5. Looked up from germline, CDR1 is SGHKS and CDR2 is YYEKEE (reference sequence). This CDR3 has 13 residues. In nucleotides, the CDR3 is TGTGCCAGCACACGGACAGGGAGCTACGAGCAGTACTTC. This translates into CASTRTGSYEQYF.

V usage is TRBV10-1 and J usage is TRBJ1-1; D gene uncertain. With 6 bases removed from V and 0 bases from J, the gap between germline ends came to 8 bases. The CDR3 spans 13 residues. Germline loops: CDR1 WNHNN, CDR2 SYGVQD (reference sequence). The CDR3 protein is CASRGLVNTEAFF. For the CDR3, the DNA is TGCGCCAGCAGGGGTCTAGTGAACACTGAAGCTTTCTTT.

The V call is TRBV6-6, the J call TRBJ1-5; TRBD1 agrees at 9 bases. This CDR3 has 15 amino acids. The trim removed 6 bases at V and 3 bases at J, leaving 6 bases unmatched. The germline CDR1 and CDR2 sequences are MNHNY and SVGAGI (reference sequence). CDR3: CASSLGQGSNQPQHF. The CDR3 DNA follows: TGTGCCAGCAGCCTGGGACAGGGATCCAATCAGCCCCAGCATTTT.

The genes are TRBV29-1 and TRBJ2-3; 16 nucleotides agree with TRBD2. In germline, CDR1 is SQVTM, CDR2 ANQGSEA. The CDR3 covers 16 residues. The CDR3 DNA is TGCAGTGTGATGGGACTAGCGGGAGGGAACGCAGATACGCAGTATTTT. Its protein product is CSVMGLAGGNADTQYF.

This chain uses TRBV7-9 with TRBJ2-7; D is perhaps TRBD2 (5 bases). The V end was cut by 10 bases, the J end by 5 bases, with 15 bases between. Looked up from germline, CDR1 is SEHNR and CDR2 is FQNEAQ (reference sequence). This CDR3 comprises 12 residues. The CDR3 coding sequence is TGTGCCACTGGGGAGTTTGTCCACGAGCAGTACTTC. It is translated as CATGEFVHEQYF.

The V gene is TRBV7-2, the J gene TRBJ1-2; D may be TRBD1 (5 bases). The CDR3 is 16 amino acids. Germline lookup yields CDR1 SGHTA and CDR2 FQGNSA. V lost 1 base to trimming and J lost 5 bases, with 17 bases between them. In DNA form, the CDR3 reads TGTGCCAGCAGCTTAGGACTGCGGACGGAGGGGTATGGCTACACCTTC. Its translation: CASSLGLRTEGYGYTF.

The chain carries TRBV6-6 and TRBJ2-1; 8 bases fit TRBD2. This CDR3 has 15 amino acids. Germline V gene data show CDR1 as MNHNY and CDR2 as SVGAGI (reference sequence). V lost 6 bases and J lost 1; bases outside the gene matches: 5. CDR3 in DNA: TGTGCCAGCAGCCCGGGGGGGGGTTCCTACAATGAGCAGTTCTTC. It specifies CASSPGGGSYNEQFF.

CDR3 DNA sequence: TGTGCCAGCAGGTCAAGACAGGGCCTCTACGAGCAGTACTTC. Translating it yields CASRSRQGLYEQYF. The rearrangement joins TRBV6-5 to TRBJ2-7; 7 nucleotides match TRBD1. CDR3 length equals 14 residues. V gave up 6 bases and J gave up 3 bases; unmatched junction bases: 8. From germline, CDR1 is MNHEY and CDR2 SVGAGI.

The chain uses TRBV6-5 and TRBJ1-2; D perhaps matches TRBD1 (5 bases). The CDR3 covers 14 residues. V was trimmed by 5 bases and J by 3 bases, leaving 13 bases between them. The germline gives CDR1 MNHEY, CDR2 SVGAGI. CDR3 protein: CASSRSQGYYGYTF. CDR3 sequence (DNA): TGTGCCAGCAGTCGATCCCAGGGTTACTATGGCTACACCTTC.